One and the same sample provided the 32 T cell receptor beta chains below, sequenced in a study of T cells after posttransplantation cyclophosphamide (dated by TCRdb to 2015 to 2016). Libraries were constructed by the immunoSEQ multiplex PCR assay. The table was pulled from immuneACCESS by TCRdb, which kept in-frame rearrangements only. Such tables lose some clones; where checked, under half of the loss comes from unresolved V genes, and the rest has no known cause. This sample includes about 30,000 clones, and none of them was observed just once. The ten largest clones take up around 3% of the sample. The sample was PBMCs. These TCRs come from a woman aged 60-75 years in good health, CMV-negative, and a related stem cell transplant donor.

This clone was observed a few times. The rearrangement joins TRBV28 to TRBJ1-5, with 9 bases aligning to TRBD1. CDR3 length: 17 amino acids. CDR1 MDHEN and CDR2 SYDVKM come from the germline V gene. After removal of 3 bases from V and 4 bases from J, the junction contained 10 bases not matched to a gene. The CDR3: CASSFSGQGLGNQPQHF. For the CDR3, the DNA is TGTGCCAGCAGTTTTTCGGGACAGGGCCTTGGGAATCAGCCCCAGCATTTT. The full variable domain, its missing parts supplied by reference TRBV28 and TRBJ1-5, is DVKVTQSSRYLVKRTGEKVFLECVQDMDHENMFWYRQDPGLGLRLIYFSYDVKMKEKGDIPEGYSVSREKKERFSLILESASTNQTSMYLCASSFSGQGLGNQPQHFGDGTRLSIL.

This clone was seen ten or more times. The chain links TRBV6-6 to TRBJ2-7; 11 bases map to TRBD2. V lost 6 bases and J lost 5; bases outside the gene matches: 6. Germline V gene data show CDR1 as MNHNY and CDR2 as SVGAGI (reference sequence). This CDR3 contains 14 residues. The CDR3 nucleotides read TGTGCCAGCAGAGAGACTAGCGGGAATGACGAGCAGTACTTC. It specifies CASRETSGNDEQYF.

The chain links TRBV12-3 or TRBV12-4 to TRBJ2-7, with 10 bases identical to TRBD2. The CDR3 runs 13 residues. With V trimmed by 3 bases and J by 5 bases, 1 base remained unmatched. The CDR3 region is CASSFSGRNEQYF. The CDR3 DNA reads as TGTGCCAGCAGTTTTAGCGGGAGGAACGAGCAGTACTTC.

This clone showed up many times. The CDR3 loop is CASSSQSIGYTF. DNA for the CDR3: TGTGCCAGCAGCTCCCAGTCAATTGGCTACACCTTC. This chain joins TRBV7-9 and TRBJ1-2; D is ambiguous. The germline CDR1 and CDR2 sequences are SEHNR and FQNEAQ (reference sequence). V was pared by 4 bases and J by 7 bases, with 10 bases between. The CDR3 is 12 residues long.

The sample holds many counts of this clone. The rearrangement links TRBV5-1 to TRBJ1-1; D unresolved. The V gene's germline CDR1 is SGHRS and CDR2 YFSETQ. The CDR3 contains 15 residues. V lost 7 bases and J 1 base, leaving 17 bases between the germline ends. CDR3 protein: CASGPRSGRNTEAFF. Here the CDR3 DNA reads TGCGCCAGCGGCCCCCGATCGGGGAGGAACACTGAAGCTTTCTTT.

Many counts were recorded for this clone. The rearrangement links TRBV5-1 to TRBJ2-1; TRBD2 matches at 8 bases. V was pared by 0 bases and J by 6 bases, with 11 bases of the junction left unmatched. The germline gives CDR1 SGHRS, CDR2 YFSETQ. The CDR3 is made up of 17 amino acids. CDR3 nucleotides: TGCGCCAGCAGCTTGGCCGGGAGCGGGAGTAAGGCCAATGAGCAGTTCTTC. Translated: CASSLAGSGSKANEQFF. The full variable domain, in which reference TRBV5-1 and TRBJ2-1 provide the parts outside the CDR3, is KAGVTQTPRYLIKTRGQQVTLSCSPISGHRSVSWYQQTPGQGLQFLFEYFSETQRNKGNFPGRFSGRQFSNSRSEMNVSTLELGDSALYLCASSLAGSGSKANEQFFGPGTRLTVL.

This sequence joins TRBV24-1 and TRBJ2-5; 9 bases match TRBD1. Germline CDR1 is KGHDR and CDR2 is SFDVKD. CDR3 length equals 15 residues. The junction had 6 bases not matched to a gene; V was cut back by 4 bases and J by 4 bases. This CDR3 is CATSDSQGAGETQYF. The CDR3 DNA reads as TGTGCCACCAGTGACTCACAGGGGGCGGGAGAGACCCAGTACTTC.

Many counts were recorded for this clone. The CDR3 region has the DNA TGTGCCAGCAGTGAAGCGAAAGGGGGCAGAAACACCATATATTTT. It translates to CASSEAKGGRNTIYF. The rearrangement joins TRBV2 to TRBJ1-3, with 7 bases matching TRBD1. The CDR3 is 15 amino acids. The J segment lost 5 bases and the V segment lost 0 bases, leaving 4 bases of the junction unmatched. CDR1 is SNHLY, CDR2 FYNNEI, per germline.

This clone showed up just a few times. The chain joins TRBV12-3 or TRBV12-4 to TRBJ2-1; 10 nucleotides match TRBD2. There are 15 residues in the CDR3. V lost 4 bases, J lost 3 bases, and 3 bases stayed unmatched. Here the CDR3 reads CASSSSGGGYNEQFF. The CDR3 bases are TGTGCCAGCAGTTCGAGCGGGGGGGGCTACAATGAGCAGTTCTTC.

This clone occurred many times. This chain uses TRBV14 with TRBJ1-1; D gene uncertain. The germline V gene encodes CDR1 SGHDN and CDR2 FVKESK. Trimming took 4 bases from V and 1 from J, leaving 7 bases between them. This CDR3 spans 13 amino acids. The CDR3 sequence: CASSRQENTEAFF. For the CDR3, the DNA is TGTGCCAGCAGCCGTCAGGAGAACACTGAAGCTTTCTTT.

Ten or more counts support this clone. The genes are TRBV7-9 and TRBJ2-7; 8 nucleotides agree with TRBD1. The CDR3 is 17 amino acids. J lost 0 bases, V lost 4 bases, and 11 bases had no gene match. Germline loops: CDR1 SEHNR, CDR2 FQNEAQ (reference sequence). The CDR3 here is CASSSLITGGSSYEQYF. The CDR3 DNA reads as TGTGCCAGCAGCTCCCTGATAACAGGGGGGAGCTCCTACGAGCAGTACTTC.

This clone was picked up a small number of times. V gene TRBV10-1 combines with J gene TRBJ2-1, with TRBD2 matching 11 bases. V dropped 4 bases and J dropped 12; count of bases not matched to a gene: 11. Looked up from germline, CDR1 is WNHNN and CDR2 is SYGVQD (reference sequence). The CDR3 runs to 15 residues. CDR3 sequence: CASSGGLAGGQRQFF. The DNA for the CDR3 is TGCGCCAGCAGTGGGGGCCTAGCGGGGGGACAAAGGCAGTTCTTC.

The chain carries TRBV5-1 and TRBJ2-3, with D possibly matching TRBD1 (6 bases). Germline lookup yields CDR1 SGHRS and CDR2 YFSETQ. Trimming cost V 2 bases and J 6 bases, with 19 bases left between them. CDR3 length: 16 amino acids. For the CDR3, the DNA is TGCGCCAGCAGCTTTCTGGGACACTTTTCCGGGGATACGCAGTATTTT. It encodes CASSFLGHFSGDTQYF.

This clone was counted ten times or more. The chain has TRBV12-3 or TRBV12-4 and TRBJ2-3; D possibly corresponds to TRBD1 (5 bases). The length of the CDR3 is 15 residues. V lost 1 base and J lost 2, with 10 bases in between. DNA of the CDR3: TGTGCCAGCAGTTTAGGCCAGGGAAACACAGATACGCAGTATTTT. Translation: CASSLGQGNTDTQYF.

This clone was detected a few times. The genes are TRBV5-1 and TRBJ2-3; 10 bases fit TRBD2. The CDR3 has 16 amino acids. Germline loops: CDR1 SGHRS, CDR2 YFSETQ. Trimming at V came to 0 bases and at J to 1 base, leaving 2 bases not matched to a gene. CDR3 nucleotides: TGCGCCAGCAGCTTGGTTCTAGCGGGGGGCACAGATACGCAGTATTTT. Amino acids: CASSLVLAGGTDTQYF.

This clone was seen repeatedly, ten times or more. The chain uses TRBV7-9 and TRBJ2-7; maybe TRBD1 (6 bases). V gave up 3 bases and J gave up 3 bases, with 12 bases separating them. The CDR3 is 14 residues long. Germline CDR1 and CDR2: SEHNR and FQNEAQ (reference sequence). CDR3 protein: CASSFDRTIYEQYF. The DNA of the CDR3 is TGTGCCAGCAGCTTTGACAGGACAATCTACGAGCAGTACTTC.

This clone was detected many times. The chain joins TRBV28 to TRBJ1-2, with D perhaps matching TRBD1 (5 bases). The germline gives CDR1 MDHEN, CDR2 SYDVKM. Trimming took 5 bases from V and 3 from J, leaving 13 bases between them. The CDR3 is 14 residues long. As DNA, the CDR3 is TGTGCCAGCAGTGTGGACAAGACCTACTATGGCTACACCTTC. It encodes CASSVDKTYYGYTF.

This clone appeared a few times. The V call is TRBV29-1, the J call TRBJ2-1, with 7 nucleotides matching TRBD2. Germline loops: CDR1 SQVTM, CDR2 ANQGSEA. The CDR3 runs to 14 residues. V lost 5 bases to trimming and J lost 7 bases; unmatched junction nucleotides: 11. The CDR3 sequence is CSVRRRESENEQFF. The DNA for the CDR3 is TGCAGCGTTAGACGGCGGGAGTCGGAGAATGAGCAGTTCTTC.

The chain recombines TRBV5-4 with TRBJ2-5, with D possibly TRBD2 on 6 matching bases. The CDR3 contains 13 residues. The germline V and J ends were trimmed by 3 bases and 2 bases, with 8 bases remaining between them. Germline assignment: CDR1 SGHNT and CDR2 YYREEE (reference sequence). The CDR3 loop reads CASSSRGQETQYF. The DNA for the CDR3 is TGTGCCAGCAGCTCCCGGGGGCAAGAGACCCAGTACTTC.

The chain couples TRBV4-1 to TRBJ2-6, with D possibly being TRBD1 (6 bases). Germline CDR1 and CDR2: MGHRA and YSYEKL. V lost 2 bases to trimming and J lost 2 bases, with 13 bases between them. The CDR3 is 17 residues long. The CDR3 sequence is CASSQSTGNPGANVLTF. Here the CDR3 DNA reads TGCGCCAGCAGCCAAAGTACAGGGAACCCTGGGGCCAACGTCCTGACTTTC.

The chain has TRBV6-1 and TRBJ2-5, with D possibly called TRBD1 or TRBD2 (5 bases each). The J call is doubtful: the DNA matches TRBJ2-7 better. The CDR3 runs 16 residues. Germline lookup yields CDR1 MNHNS and CDR2 SASEGT. This chain's CDR3 is CASSGGEGRGFYEQYF. In DNA, the CDR3 is TGTGCCAGCAGTGGGGGCGAAGGACGAGGGTTTTACGAGCAGTACTTC.

This clone has at least ten counts. The chain couples TRBV7-3 to TRBJ1-2; D unresolved. CDR1 is SGHTA, CDR2 FQGTGA, per germline. V was cut by 5 bases and J by 5 bases, with 24 bases left in between. This CDR3 is built from 17 residues. The CDR3 here is CASSPGGGPNMGYGYTF. DNA of the CDR3: TGTGCCAGCAGCCCCGGCGGCGGCCCAAATATGGGTTATGGCTACACCTTC.

This clone has at least ten counts. The chain employs TRBV12-3 or TRBV12-4 and TRBJ1-4; D gene unclear. Trimming took off 5 bases at V and 0 bases at J, with 13 bases between the two ends. The CDR3 loop spans 16 amino acids. The CDR3 bases are TGTGCCAGCAGTGCCCTCCACTCTGCAACTAATGAAAAACTGTTTTTT. This translates into CASSALHSATNEKLFF.

This clone was seen repeatedly, ten times or more. V usage is TRBV6-6 and J usage is TRBJ2-4; a possible D gene is TRBD2 (5 bases). The CDR3 totals 12 residues. V was trimmed by 10 bases and J by 2 bases, leaving 9 bases between them. CDR1 MNHNY and CDR2 SVGAGI come from the germline V gene (reference sequence). This CDR3 is CATSGSKNIQYF. In DNA form, the CDR3 reads TGTGCCACCTCGGGGTCCAAAAACATTCAGTACTTC.

This clone was found many times. The J gene is TRBJ2-2, the V gene TRBV10-1; 8 nucleotides match TRBD2. V shed 2 bases, J shed 5 bases, and the junction held 16 bases outside the gene matches. This CDR3 comprises 19 residues. Germline-derived CDR1 and CDR2 are WNHNN and SYGVQD (reference sequence). The CDR3 bases are TGCGCCAGCAGTGAGAGTGAAGATCTAGCGGGTCTAGGGACCGGGGAGCTGTTTTTT. Translating it yields CASSESEDLAGLGTGELFF.

This clone was recorded at least ten times. This rearrangement joins TRBV4-1 to TRBJ1-2; D is perhaps TRBD1 (5 bases). There are 17 residues in the CDR3. Germline CDR1 is MGHRA and CDR2 is YSYEKL. Trimming stripped 4 bases from V and 0 bases from J, with 18 bases between. CDR3 in amino acids: CASSRDLQGGANYGYTF. The CDR3 DNA follows: TGCGCCAGCAGCCGAGATCTGCAGGGAGGAGCTAACTATGGCTACACCTTC.

This clone has ten or more counts. This chain links TRBV2 with TRBJ1-3; D not certain. CDR1 and CDR2 (germline): SNHLY, FYNNEI. This CDR3 region has 14 residues. V was clipped by 10 bases and J by 0 bases, with 13 bases between them. In nucleotides, the CDR3 is TGTGCCACTAATCACCCAAGCTCTGGAAACACCATATATTTT. Its translation: CATNHPSSGNTIYF.

J is TRBJ2-3 and V is TRBV24-1, with 9 bases that match TRBD2. Germline-derived CDR1 and CDR2 are KGHDR and SFDVKD. This CDR3 is 16 amino acids long. Unmatched junction bases numbered 9, after V lost 4 bases and J lost 5 bases. CDR3 sequence: CATSDLGRGGRDTQYF. As DNA, the CDR3 is TGTGCCACCAGTGACCTGGGGCGGGGGGGCAGAGATACGCAGTATTTT.

In its sample, this clone was seen a few times. Other DNA sequences in this sample translate to the same CDR3. The gene calls are TRBV5-1 and TRBJ1-1, with 7 nucleotides matching TRBD1. Trimming at V came to 1 base and at J to 7 bases, leaving 4 bases not matched to a gene. The CDR3 has 13 amino acids. The V gene's germline CDR1 is SGHRS and CDR2 YFSETQ. The CDR3 sequence: CASSLQGQLEAFF. The DNA of the CDR3 is TGCGCCAGCAGCTTGCAGGGACAGCTTGAAGCTTTCTTT.

This clone turned up a few times. V usage is TRBV19 and J usage is TRBJ2-2; D remains unclear. The CDR3 is made up of 14 amino acids. V lost 2 bases, J lost 0 bases, and 4 bases lay in between. The germline CDR1 and CDR2 sequences are LNHDA and SQIVND (reference sequence). The DNA of the CDR3 is TGTGCCAGTAGTATATACACGAACACCGGGGAGCTGTTTTTT. Protein product: CASSIYTNTGELFF.

This clone was detected many times. CDR3 loop: CASRDGTGGAYEQYF. The CDR3 DNA follows: TGCGCCAGCAGGGACGGGACAGGGGGGGCCTACGAGCAGTACTTC. The chain uses TRBV5-1 and TRBJ2-7; 11 bases align to TRBD1. The CDR3 is made up of 15 amino acids. After removal of 5 bases from V and 2 bases from J, the junction contained 6 bases not matched to a gene. Per germline, CDR1 SGHRS and CDR2 YFSETQ.

This clone was counted many times. The chain carries TRBV7-9 and TRBJ1-4; 7 bases match TRBD1. J gave up 8 bases and V 4 bases, and 7 bases lay outside the gene matches. CDR1 SEHNR and CDR2 FQNEAQ come from the germline V gene (reference sequence). This CDR3 has 14 amino acids. CDR3 amino acids: CASSSQGKLEKLFF. The CDR3 nucleotides read TGTGCCAGCAGCTCACAGGGGAAGTTGGAAAAACTGTTTTTT.